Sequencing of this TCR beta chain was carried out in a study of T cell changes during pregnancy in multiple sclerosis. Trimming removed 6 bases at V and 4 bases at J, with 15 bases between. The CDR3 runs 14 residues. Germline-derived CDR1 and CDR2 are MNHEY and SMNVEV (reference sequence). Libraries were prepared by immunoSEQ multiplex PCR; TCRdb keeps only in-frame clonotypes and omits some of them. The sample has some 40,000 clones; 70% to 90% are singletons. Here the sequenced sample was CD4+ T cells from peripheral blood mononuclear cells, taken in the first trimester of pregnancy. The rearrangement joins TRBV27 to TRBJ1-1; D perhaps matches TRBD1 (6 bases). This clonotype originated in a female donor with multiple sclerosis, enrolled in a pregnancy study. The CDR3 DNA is TGTGCCAGCAGCCAACTTGCGGGGGCCACTGAAGCTTTCTTT. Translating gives CASSQLAGATEAFF.